Below are 29 T cell receptor beta chains sequenced from a single sample in a study of beta chain features in type 1 diabetes. Expressed TCRB transcripts were sequenced because the entire RNA isolate underwent reverse transcription. The method was immunoSEQ multiplex PCR; TCRdb's version includes in-frame clones alone and lacks a portion of them. Of around 330,000 clones in the sample, approximately 11% were seen once. Sequencing input: naive CD4+ T cells from blood. The receptors here all came from a woman in her 30s in good health.

This CDR3 is CASSLAGLAGQETQYF. Written as DNA, the CDR3 is TGTGCCAGCAGTTTAGCGGGACTAGCGGGGCAAGAGACCCAGTACTTC. This chain connects TRBV27 to TRBJ2-5; 13 nucleotides match TRBD2. The length of the CDR3 is 16 residues. The trim removed 2 bases at V and 2 bases at J, leaving 2 bases unmatched. Per germline, CDR1 MNHEY and CDR2 SMNVEV (reference sequence).

The DNA of the CDR3 is TGTGCCAGCAGTTCAGGCGACAGGGGCCGCGACACTGAAGCTTTCTTT. It yields the protein CASSSGDRGRDTEAFF. The chain couples TRBV5-4 to TRBJ1-1; 8 bases align to TRBD1. CDR1 and CDR2 (germline): SGHNT, YYREEE (reference sequence). This CDR3 is 16 amino acids long. With V trimmed by 5 bases and J by 3 bases, 12 bases remained unmatched.

J is TRBJ2-7 and V is TRBV15; D is uncertain. CDR3 length: 14 amino acids. V was trimmed by 0 bases and J by 0 bases, leaving 6 bases between them. Germline V lookup: CDR1 LNHNV, CDR2 YYDKDF (reference sequence). For the CDR3, the DNA is TGTGCCACCAGCAGAGATCGACACTCCTACGAGCAGTACTTC. This encodes CATSRDRHSYEQYF.

The chain is built from TRBV7-6 and TRBJ2-5; 10 bases line up with TRBD1. The germline V gene has CDR1 SGHVS and CDR2 FNYEAQ. V gave up 4 bases and J gave up 5 bases; unmatched junction bases: 1. CDR3 length: 13 amino acids. The CDR3 nucleotides read TGTGCCAGCAGCTCGGGACAGGGGGAGACCCAGTACTTC. Its protein is CASSSGQGETQYF.

This clone was counted a few times. This chain joins TRBV6-5 and TRBJ2-6, with D unresolved. The germline CDR1 and CDR2 sequences are MNHEY and SVGAGI. V was clipped by 5 bases and J by 0 bases, with 8 bases between them. CDR3 length equals 15 residues. The CDR3 sequence: CASSRSGSGANVLTF. CDR3 sequence (DNA): TGTGCCAGCAGTCGATCCGGCTCTGGGGCCAACGTCCTGACTTTC.

A few counts support this clone. The chain recombines TRBV7-3 with TRBJ2-1; perhaps TRBD1 as D (5 bases). The CDR3 loop spans 15 amino acids. The V end was cut by 5 bases, the J end by 0 bases, with 11 bases between. Germline loops: CDR1 SGHTA, CDR2 FQGTGA. DNA for the CDR3: TGTGCCAGCAGCCGCGGAACAGGCTCCTACAATGAGCAGTTCTTC. This encodes CASSRGTGSYNEQFF.

The genes are TRBV7-2 and TRBJ1-5, with 8 bases matching TRBD1. CDR3 length: 15 amino acids. Per the germline V gene, CDR1 is SGHTA and CDR2 is FQGNSA. Trimming cost V 0 bases and J 9 bases; bases outside gene matches: 7. The DNA for the CDR3 is TGTGCCAGCAGCTTAGCCAGGGGGCAAGGGAGGCCCCAGCATTTT. This codes for CASSLARGQGRPQHF.

This chain joins TRBV7-9 and TRBJ2-1, with a tentative D call TRBD1 (6 bases). The CDR3 length is 16 residues. Trimming removed 7 bases from V and 8 bases from J, with 24 bases in between. Germline CDR1 is SEHNR and CDR2 is FQNEAQ (reference sequence). CDR3: CASTTRGQGLGDEQFF. Written as DNA, the CDR3 is TGTGCCAGCACCACGCGCGGGCAGGGGTTGGGTGATGAGCAGTTCTTC.

A few counts support this clone. Other DNA variants within this sample encode the same CDR3. The chain joins TRBV28 to TRBJ2-1; 14 positions agree with TRBD2. The CDR3 length is 16 residues. V lost 2 bases and J lost 6; bases outside the gene matches: 3. Per the germline V gene, CDR1 is MDHEN and CDR2 is SYDVKM. The CDR3 loop reads CASSLLGTSGSNEQFF. The CDR3 DNA reads as TGTGCCAGCAGTTTACTTGGGACTAGCGGGAGCAATGAGCAGTTCTTC.

This sequence joins TRBV18 and TRBJ1-1; TRBD1 matches 10 bases. Germline values: CDR1 KGHSH, CDR2 LQKENI. This CDR3 spans 15 amino acids. Unmatched junction bases numbered 2, after V lost 2 bases and J lost 2 bases. This chain's CDR3 is CASSPWDRGNTEAFF. DNA of the CDR3: TGTGCCAGCTCACCATGGGACAGGGGAAACACTGAAGCTTTCTTT.

This CDR3 reads CASSVNPNGIQYF. The CDR3 DNA reads TGTGCCAGCTCAGTAAATCCGAACGGGATTCAGTACTTC. The chain uses TRBV28 and TRBJ2-4; D is undetermined. The CDR3 loop spans 13 amino acids. The germline gives CDR1 MDHEN, CDR2 SYDVKM. Trimming took off 8 bases at V and 10 bases at J, with 18 bases between the two ends.

This clone was seen more than once but under ten times. The V gene is TRBV7-9, the J gene TRBJ2-3; TRBD1 is a possible D gene (6 bases). The germline V gene has CDR1 SEHNR and CDR2 FQNEAQ (reference sequence). Trimming shortened V by 5 bases and J by 3 bases, and 15 bases separated the two germline ends. This CDR3 contains 15 residues. CDR3: CASSPRTATTDTQYF. The CDR3, as DNA: TGTGCCAGCAGCCCTAGGACAGCCACGACAGATACGCAGTATTTT.

This clone was observed a few times. The J gene is TRBJ2-1, the V gene TRBV9; 10 positions agree with TRBD1. From germline, CDR1 is SGDLS and CDR2 YYNGEE. V lost 3 bases to trimming and J lost 4 bases; unmatched junction nucleotides: 4. The CDR3 runs to 15 residues. The CDR3 DNA reads as TGTGCCAGCAGCGCCGGGGACAGGGGTTACAATGAGCAGTTCTTC. Its protein product is CASSAGDRGYNEQFF. Together with reference TRBV9 and TRBJ2-1, the CDR3 gives the full variable domain: DSGVTQTPKHLITATGQRVTLRCSPRSGDLSVYWYQQSLDQGLQFLIQYYNGEERAKGNILERFSAQQFPDLHSELNLSSLELGDSALYFCASSAGDRGYNEQFFGPGTRLTVL.

This clone has a handful of counts. The rearrangement links TRBV11-2 to TRBJ1-5, with D tentatively TRBD1 (6 bases). The CDR3 spans 15 residues. CDR1 is SGHAT, CDR2 FQNNGV, per germline. V was pared by 2 bases and J by 3 bases, with 11 bases between. The CDR3 sequence is CASSLNRVPNQPQHF. The CDR3 nucleotides are TGTGCCAGCAGCTTAAACAGGGTGCCCAATCAGCCCCAGCATTTT.

In its sample, this clone was seen a few times. This chain links TRBV7-2 with TRBJ2-7; 7 positions match TRBD2. The CDR3 consists of 15 residues. Per germline, CDR1 SGHTA and CDR2 FQGNSA. J was trimmed by 3 bases and V by 0 bases; bases with no gene match: 5. CDR3 residues: CASSLAGGGNYEQYF. As DNA, the CDR3 is TGTGCCAGCAGCTTAGCGGGGGGGGGAAACTACGAGCAGTACTTC.

This clone was seen a handful of times. The V and J genes are TRBV21-1 and TRBJ2-1; TRBD1, the D gene given by the table, was not confirmed from the DNA. TRBV21-1 is given as a pseudogene. The CDR3 has 18 residues. The CDR3 bases are TGTGCCAGCAGCAAAGCGGGGCGTTTGGGCCTGAACTTGGCTGAGCAGTTCTTC. Its translation is CASSKAGRLGLNLAEQFF.

This clone turned up a few times. The gene calls are TRBV25-1 and TRBJ2-3; the D gene is possibly TRBD1 (5 bases). CDR1 and CDR2 from the germline V gene are MGHDK and SYGVNS. V shed 3 bases and J shed 6 bases, with 19 bases lying between them. This CDR3 has 16 residues. The CDR3 DNA follows: TGTGCCAGCAGTGACCACCTCCCAGGGTGTCTGGATACGCAGTATTTT. This gives the protein CASSDHLPGCLDTQYF.

The chain links TRBV5-1 to TRBJ2-2, with 10 nucleotides matching TRBD2. Trimming removed 4 bases from V and 4 bases from J; junction bases left unmatched: 13. The germline V gene has CDR1 SGHRS and CDR2 YFSETQ. The CDR3 covers 18 residues. The CDR3 DNA sequence: TGCGCCAGCAGCGCTCGATTAGCGGGAGGCGGTGCCACCGGGGAGCTGTTTTTT. This sequence encodes CASSARLAGGGATGELFF.

The V and J genes are TRBV30 and TRBJ2-3; D remains ambiguous. The germline V gene has CDR1 GTSNPN and CDR2 SVGIG (reference sequence). The CDR3 spans 13 residues. The ends were cut back, 7 bases at V and 0 bases at J, with 11 bases in the middle. The CDR3 bases are TGTGCCTCCCGAGTCAAGAGCACAGATACGCAGTATTTT. Protein sequence: CASRVKSTDTQYF.

The chain couples TRBV6-5 to TRBJ2-7, with TRBD1 matching 8 bases. Germline CDR1 MNHEY, CDR2 SVGAGI. J was trimmed by 0 bases and V by 6 bases; bases with no gene match: 7. This CDR3 spans 15 amino acids. CDR3 residues: CASRVDRGSSYEQYF. Written as DNA, the CDR3 is TGTGCCAGCAGAGTAGACAGGGGAAGCTCCTACGAGCAGTACTTC.

This chain connects TRBV7-2 to TRBJ2-5, with D possibly being TRBD1 (5 bases). This CDR3 is 13 amino acids long. In germline, CDR1 is SGHTA, CDR2 FQGNSA. Trimming left V 5 bases short and J 4 bases short, with 11 bases between. The chain's CDR3 is CASSVDNRETQYF. DNA of the CDR3: TGTGCCAGCAGCGTGGACAATAGAGAGACCCAGTACTTC. The complete variable domain, with remaining parts taken from reference TRBV7-2 and TRBJ2-5, reads GAGVSQSPSNKVTEKGKDVELRCDPISGHTALYWYRQSLGQGLEFLIYFQGNSAPDKSGLPSDRFSAERTGGSVSTLTIQRTQQEDSAVYLCASSVDNRETQYFGPGTRLLVL.

In this sample, this clone turned up a few times. The sample holds other DNA sequences that translate to the same CDR3. V and J are TRBV19 and TRBJ2-5; TRBD1 agrees at 7 bases. This CDR3 contains 13 residues. Germline values: CDR1 LNHDA, CDR2 SQIVND (reference sequence). J lost 4 bases, V lost 1 base, and 0 bases had no gene match. CDR3 sequence reads: CASSIAGGETQYF. The DNA of the CDR3 is TGTGCCAGTAGTATAGCAGGGGGAGAGACCCAGTACTTC.

This clone was recorded a few times. CDR3 DNA: TGCGCCAGCAGCCAAGTGGGACAGGGGAACTATGGCTACACCTTC. This translates into CASSQVGQGNYGYTF. The rearrangement joins TRBV4-3 to TRBJ1-2; 10 bases fit TRBD1. Germline CDR1 LGHNA, CDR2 YSLEER. The CDR3 is made up of 15 amino acids. V was pared by 1 base and J by 2 bases, with 1 base of the junction left unmatched.

The chain combines TRBV28 with TRBJ2-2; the match to TRBD2 covers 7 bases. The ends lost 8 bases at V and 2 bases at J; junction bases unmatched: 8. This CDR3 spans 15 amino acids. Germline lookup yields CDR1 MDHEN and CDR2 SYDVKM. For the CDR3, the DNA is TGTGCCAGCCTTGGGGGGGGAGCCAACACCGGGGAGCTGTTTTTT. The encoded protein is CASLGGGANTGELFF.

The gene calls are TRBV21-1 and TRBJ2-1; the table names TRBD1, a call not compared with the DNA. TRBV21-1 is a recognized pseudogene. The CDR3 covers 17 residues. The CDR3 sequence is CASSKYSPDREYNEQFF. The CDR3 nucleotides are TGTGCCAGCAGCAAATATTCGCCGGACAGGGAATACAATGAGCAGTTCTTC.

This chain joins TRBV7-9 and TRBJ1-2, with D tentatively TRBD1 (6 bases). The CDR3 is 14 amino acids. Trimming pared 3 bases from V and 2 bases from J, leaving 10 bases between. Germline lookup yields CDR1 SEHNR and CDR2 FQNEAQ (reference sequence). The CDR3 DNA follows: TGTGCCAGCAGCTTTCACAGGGTAAACTATGGCTACACCTTC. Its protein product is CASSFHRVNYGYTF.

The rearrangement links TRBV7-2 to TRBJ1-4; the D is unclear. V was shortened by 5 bases and J by 0 bases, with 4 bases between the two germline ends. The length of the CDR3 is 13 residues. The V gene's germline CDR1 is SGHTA and CDR2 FQGNSA. CDR3 protein: CASSQSTNEKLFF. The CDR3 nucleotides read TGTGCCAGCAGCCAGTCAACTAATGAAAAACTGTTTTTT.

This clone was observed a handful of times. The chain couples TRBV7-2 to TRBJ2-6, with D perhaps TRBD2 (5 bases). V was cut by 1 base and J by 2 bases, with 6 bases left in between. CDR1 and CDR2 from the germline V gene are SGHTA and FQGNSA. This CDR3 is built from 15 residues. CDR3 coding DNA: TGTGCCAGCAGCTTAGGTAGCGCTGGGGCCAACGTCCTGACTTTC. Translation gives CASSLGSAGANVLTF.

This clone was picked up a small number of times. The chain uses TRBV4-3 and TRBJ1-2; TRBD1 agrees at 9 bases. V lost 3 bases, J lost 5 bases, and 4 bases stayed unmatched. There are 14 residues in the CDR3. Germline V gene sequence: CDR1 LGHNA, CDR2 YSLEER. The CDR3 region is CASSHRTGEYGYTF. DNA for the CDR3: TGCGCCAGCAGCCACCGGACAGGGGAATATGGCTACACCTTC.